This T cell receptor (beta chain) was identified during a study of T cell responses to AZD1222 COVID-19 vaccine. CDR1 is MDHEN, CDR2 SYDVKM, per germline. This CDR3 has 13 amino acids. Trimming pared 6 bases from V and 6 bases from J, leaving 12 bases between. The data were produced by immunoSEQ multiplex PCR, yet TCRdb's version contains in-frame clones alone and is incomplete. This sample has around 100,000 clones; about 83% occur once, and the top ten carry around 15%. The starting material was peripheral blood, obtained on day 0 of AZD1222 vaccination. The chain has TRBV28 and TRBJ2-1; tentatively, D is TRBD2 (6 bases). This clonotype was obtained from an adult in good health. This CDR3 is CASSLGLTNEQFF. The CDR3 nucleotides read TGTGCCAGCAGCCTGGGACTTACCAATGAGCAGTTCTTC.